What follows are 13 T cell receptor beta chains derived from one specimen sequenced in a study of CD8+ T cells in alopecia areata (dated by TCRdb to the late 2010s). The sample's treatment or condition, from its label and the paper: oral pan-JAK inhibitor, 5-10 mg twice daily. Libraries came from the immunoSEQ multiplex PCR assay. To provide template for TCR sequencing, every sample had RNA extracted and reverse transcribed into cDNA. TCRdb re-hosts the immuneACCESS table, in-frame sequences only. Its copies lack some clones; in the studies checked, an unresolved V gene accounts for under half of them, and the cause for the rest is not known. Recorded for this sample are about 200,000 clones; 35% to 40% of them occurred a single time. The ten largest clones add up to 0.4% to 0.55% of the sample. Sequencing was performed on CD4+ T cells sorted from blood, taken around week 30, from a patient treated with tofacitinib. These receptors all stem from a human donor with alopecia areata.

This clone came up a few times. This chain uses TRBV2 with TRBJ2-2; D is unresolved. The V end lost 9 bases, the J end lost 3 bases, and 5 bases lay between the germline ends. From germline, CDR1 is SNHLY and CDR2 FYNNEI. CDR3 length: 11 amino acids. The CDR3 loop reads CASRDTGELFF. CDR3 nucleotides: TGTGCCAGTCGGGACACCGGGGAGCTGTTTTTT.

The chain joins TRBV9 to TRBJ1-3, with D possibly matching TRBD1 (6 bases). Per the germline V gene, CDR1 is SGDLS and CDR2 is YYNGEE. This CDR3 has 16 amino acids. The V and J ends lost 0 bases and 6 bases respectively, with 16 bases between them. The CDR3 here is CASSVGVRGEENTIYF. The CDR3 nucleotides are TGTGCCAGCAGCGTAGGAGTCAGGGGCGAGGAAAACACCATATATTTT.

This chain joins TRBV5-1 and TRBJ2-1; 12 bases are a match to TRBD2. The CDR3 runs 17 residues. Germline CDR1 SGHRS, CDR2 YFSETQ. J was trimmed by 2 bases and V by 0 bases; bases with no gene match: 3. CDR3 DNA: TGCGCCAGCAGCTTGGGACTAGCGGGAGCGGCCTACAATGAGCAGTTCTTC. This gives the protein CASSLGLAGAAYNEQFF.

This clone rates as medium-sized (0.01 to 0.1%). The J gene is TRBJ2-1, the V gene TRBV7-9; D is possibly TRBD2 (6 bases). This CDR3 has 15 amino acids. The V gene lost 5 bases and the J gene lost 5 bases, with 16 bases spanning the gap. The germline V gene encodes CDR1 SEHNR and CDR2 FQNEAQ (reference sequence). The CDR3 spells CASSTRRVTNNEQFF. CDR3 bases: TGTGCCAGCAGCACCCGGAGGGTGACGAACAATGAGCAGTTCTTC.

The chain combines TRBV15 with TRBJ1-5; the D gene is possibly TRBD1 (5 bases). Germline values: CDR1 LNHNV, CDR2 YYDKDF (reference sequence). This CDR3 has 17 residues. Between the trimmed V and J ends, which lost 1 base and 2 bases, there was a span of 15 bases. The CDR3 loop is CATSRGIQGWGNQPQHF. In DNA, the CDR3 is TGTGCCACCAGCAGAGGGATTCAGGGATGGGGCAATCAGCCCCAGCATTTT.

V and J are TRBV6-5 and TRBJ2-6; no firm D call. The CDR3 is 14 residues long. The germline V gene encodes CDR1 MNHEY and CDR2 SVGAGI. Trimming took 4 bases from V and 1 from J, leaving 5 bases between them. The CDR3 spells CASSFLSGANVLTF. In DNA, the CDR3 is TGTGCCAGCAGTTTTCTATCTGGGGCCAACGTCCTGACTTTC.

The chain uses TRBV2 and TRBJ2-2; 14 positions agree with TRBD2. The V and J ends lost 6 bases and 4 bases, in that order; junction bases with no gene match: 1. This CDR3 spans 15 amino acids. Germline CDR1 reads SNHLY; CDR2 reads FYNNEI. The CDR3, as DNA: TGTGCCAGCAGGGGACTAGCGGGAGCCACCGGGGAGCTGTTTTTT. Its protein product is CASRGLAGATGELFF.

This chain uses TRBV7-9 with TRBJ1-6; D is ambiguous. The CDR3 has 16 residues. V was trimmed by 2 bases and J by 8 bases, leaving 16 bases between them. Per germline, CDR1 SEHNR and CDR2 FQNEAQ (reference sequence). The CDR3 protein is CASSLRGPRTDSPLHF. The CDR3 DNA follows: TGTGCCAGCAGCTTACGCGGACCTCGTACGGATTCACCCCTCCACTTT.

This clone has only a few counts. Other DNA sequences in this specimen translate into the identical CDR3. The CDR3 is CASSLSMNTEAFF. CDR3 DNA sequence: TGTGCCAGCAGCCTCTCCATGAACACTGAAGCTTTCTTT. The V gene is TRBV14, the J gene TRBJ1-1, with D hard to call. CDR3 length: 13 residues. With 4 bases removed from V and 0 bases from J, the gap between germline ends came to 6 bases. Germline V gene sequence: CDR1 SGHDN, CDR2 FVKESK.

The genes are TRBV21-1 and TRBJ2-7. TRBV21-1 is recorded as a pseudogene. The CDR3 has 11 residues. The CDR3 DNA reads TGTGCCAGCAGGGAATTATACGAGCAGTACTTC. It yields the protein CASRELYEQYF.

The chain recombines TRBV7-2 with TRBJ2-2; 8 bases align to TRBD2. This CDR3 is 18 amino acids long. CDR1 and CDR2 from the germline V gene are SGHTA and FQGNSA. V shed 4 bases, J shed 3 bases, and the junction held 13 bases outside the gene matches. CDR3 amino acids: CASSSRRGGGPYTGELFF. CDR3 coding DNA: TGTGCCAGCAGCTCCCGACGGGGCGGGGGGCCGTACACCGGGGAGCTGTTTTTT. Looking up the rest from reference TRBV7-2 and TRBJ2-2 gives the full variable domain: GAGVSQSPSNKVTEKGKDVELRCDPISGHTALYWYRQSLGQGLEFLIYFQGNSAPDKSGLPSDRFSAERTGGSVSTLTIQRTQQEDSAVYLCASSSRRGGGPYTGELFFGEGSRLTVL.

The CDR3 nucleotides read TGTGCCAGCAGTTATTCGGCAGTGCAAAGTATCGGTGGCTACACCTTC. It translates to CASSYSAVQSIGGYTF. The rearrangement uses TRBV27 and TRBJ1-2; D is undetermined. Germline CDR1 MNHEY, CDR2 SMNVEV (reference sequence). V was clipped by 4 bases and J by 7 bases, with 22 bases between them. The CDR3 extends over 16 amino acids.

This chain joins TRBV18 and TRBJ2-3, with 9 bases that match TRBD2. Unmatched junction bases numbered 5, after V lost 3 bases and J lost 4 bases. This CDR3 contains 15 residues. The germline V gene has CDR1 KGHSH and CDR2 LQKENI. The CDR3 DNA is TGTGCCAGCTCACCCGCGGCGGGAGGGCCAGATACGCAGTATTTT. This sequence encodes CASSPAAGGPDTQYF.